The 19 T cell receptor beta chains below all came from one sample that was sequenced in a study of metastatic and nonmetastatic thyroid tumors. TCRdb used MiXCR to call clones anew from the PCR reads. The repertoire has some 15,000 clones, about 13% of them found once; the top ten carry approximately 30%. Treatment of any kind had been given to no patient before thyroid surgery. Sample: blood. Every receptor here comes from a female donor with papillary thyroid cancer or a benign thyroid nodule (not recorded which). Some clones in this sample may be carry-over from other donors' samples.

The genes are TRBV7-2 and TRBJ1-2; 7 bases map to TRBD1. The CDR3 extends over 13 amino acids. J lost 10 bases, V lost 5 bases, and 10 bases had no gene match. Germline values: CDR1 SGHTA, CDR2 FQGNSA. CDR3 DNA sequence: TGTGCCAGCAGCCCGGGAGAGGGGGCGGACTACACCTTC. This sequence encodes CASSPGEGADYTF.

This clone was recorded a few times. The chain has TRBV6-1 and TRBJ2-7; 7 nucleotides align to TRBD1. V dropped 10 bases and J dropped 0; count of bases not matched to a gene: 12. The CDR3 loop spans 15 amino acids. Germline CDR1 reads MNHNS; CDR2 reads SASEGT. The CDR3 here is CANSYGTVSSYEQYF. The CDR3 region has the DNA TGTGCCAACAGCTATGGGACAGTCTCCTCCTACGAGCAGTACTTC.

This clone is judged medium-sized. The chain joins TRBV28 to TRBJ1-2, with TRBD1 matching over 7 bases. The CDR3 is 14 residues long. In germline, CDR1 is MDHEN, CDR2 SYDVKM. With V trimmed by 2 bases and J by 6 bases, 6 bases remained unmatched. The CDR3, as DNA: TGTGCCAGCAGTTTAGGAGGGGGCCCCGATGGCTACACCTTC. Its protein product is CASSLGGGPDGYTF.

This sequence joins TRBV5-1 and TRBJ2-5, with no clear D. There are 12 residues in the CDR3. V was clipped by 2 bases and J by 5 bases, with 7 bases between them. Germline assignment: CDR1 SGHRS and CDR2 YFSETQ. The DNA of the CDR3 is TGCGCCAGCAGCTTCATTAGTGAGACCCAGTACTTC. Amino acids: CASSFISETQYF.

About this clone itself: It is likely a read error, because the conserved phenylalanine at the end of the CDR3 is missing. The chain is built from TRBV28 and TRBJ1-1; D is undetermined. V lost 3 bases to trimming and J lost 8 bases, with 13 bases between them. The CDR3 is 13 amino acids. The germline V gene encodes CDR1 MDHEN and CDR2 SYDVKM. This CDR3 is CASSFQAYTEAFY. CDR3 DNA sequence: TGTGCCAGCAGTTTCCAGGCGTATACAGAAGCTTTCTAT.

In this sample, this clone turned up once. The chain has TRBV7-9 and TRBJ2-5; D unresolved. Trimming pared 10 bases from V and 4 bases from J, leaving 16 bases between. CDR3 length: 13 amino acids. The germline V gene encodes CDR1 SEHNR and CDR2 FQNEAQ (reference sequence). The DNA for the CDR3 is TGTGCCACCCTAGTGGGCATGGGAGAGACCCAGTACTTC. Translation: CATLVGMGETQYF.

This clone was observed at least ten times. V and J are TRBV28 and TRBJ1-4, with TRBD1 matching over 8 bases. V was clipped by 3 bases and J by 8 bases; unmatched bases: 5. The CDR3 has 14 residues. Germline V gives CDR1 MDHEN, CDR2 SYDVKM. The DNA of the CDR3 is TGTGCCAGCAGTTTCTCGGACAGGGACGAAAAACTGTTTTTT. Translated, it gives CASSFSDRDEKLFF. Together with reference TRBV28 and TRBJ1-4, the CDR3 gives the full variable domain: DVKVTQSSRYLVKRTGEKVFLECVQDMDHENMFWYRQDPGLGLRLIYFSYDVKMKEKGDIPEGYSVSREKKERFSLILESASTNQTSMYLCASSFSDRDEKLFFGSGTQLSVL.

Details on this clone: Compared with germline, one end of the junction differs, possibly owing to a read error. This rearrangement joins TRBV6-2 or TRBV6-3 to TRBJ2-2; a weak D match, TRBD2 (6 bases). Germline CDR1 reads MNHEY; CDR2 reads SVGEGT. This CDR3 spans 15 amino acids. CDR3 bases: TGTGCCGGCAGTTATTTGGCGGGATCCACCGGGGAGCTGTTTTTT. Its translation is CAGSYLAGSTGELFF.

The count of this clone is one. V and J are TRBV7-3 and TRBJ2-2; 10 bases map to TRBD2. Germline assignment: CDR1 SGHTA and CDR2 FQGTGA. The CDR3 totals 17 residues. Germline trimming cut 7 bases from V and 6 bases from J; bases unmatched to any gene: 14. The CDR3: CASIPPALAGSAGELFF. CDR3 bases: TGTGCCAGCATCCCCCCGGCACTAGCGGGATCTGCCGGGGAGCTGTTTTTT.

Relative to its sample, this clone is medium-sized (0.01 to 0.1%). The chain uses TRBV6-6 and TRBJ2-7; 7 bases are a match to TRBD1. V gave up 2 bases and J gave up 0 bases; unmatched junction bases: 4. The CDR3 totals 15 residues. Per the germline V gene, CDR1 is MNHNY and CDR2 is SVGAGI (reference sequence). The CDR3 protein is CASSYPTGISYEQYF. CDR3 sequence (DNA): TGTGCCAGCAGTTACCCGACAGGGATCTCCTACGAGCAGTACTTC.

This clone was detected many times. The CDR3 coding sequence is TGTGCCATCAGTTACCAGGAGGGGACAGGGGTAAATGAGCAGTTCTTC. Translation: CAISYQEGTGVNEQFF. The rearrangement joins TRBV10-3 to TRBJ2-1; TRBD1 agrees at 10 bases. The CDR3 runs to 16 residues. The junction had 11 bases not matched to a gene; V was cut back by 5 bases and J by 7 bases. The V gene's germline CDR1 is ENHRY and CDR2 SYGVKD.

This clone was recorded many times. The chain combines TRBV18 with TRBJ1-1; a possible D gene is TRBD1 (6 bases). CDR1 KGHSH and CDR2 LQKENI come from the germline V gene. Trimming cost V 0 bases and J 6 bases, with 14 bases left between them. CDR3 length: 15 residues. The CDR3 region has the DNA TGTGCCAGCTCACCACCGGGACACCGGCGGGCTGAAGCTTTCTTT. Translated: CASSPPGHRRAEAFF.

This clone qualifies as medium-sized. CDR3 nucleotide sequence: TGTGCCGCCCGGGACAGTTTTTCCTACGAGCAGTACTTC. Translation gives CAARDSFSYEQYF. This sequence joins TRBV28 and TRBJ2-7; 7 nucleotides line up with TRBD1. V dropped 11 bases and J dropped 1; count of bases not matched to a gene: 8. The CDR3 runs to 13 residues. The V gene's germline CDR1 is MDHEN and CDR2 SYDVKM.

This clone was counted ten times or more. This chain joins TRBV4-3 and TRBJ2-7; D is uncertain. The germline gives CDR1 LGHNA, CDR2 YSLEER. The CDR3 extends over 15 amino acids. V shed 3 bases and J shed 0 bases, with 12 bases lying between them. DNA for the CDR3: TGCGCCAGCAGCCACGGCCCGGGTAGCTCCTACGAGCAGTACTTC. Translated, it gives CASSHGPGSSYEQYF.

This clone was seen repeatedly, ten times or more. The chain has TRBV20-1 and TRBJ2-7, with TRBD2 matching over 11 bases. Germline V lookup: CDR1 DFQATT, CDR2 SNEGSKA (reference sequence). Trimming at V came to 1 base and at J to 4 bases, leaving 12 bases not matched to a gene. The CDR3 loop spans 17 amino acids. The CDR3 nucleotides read TGCAGTGCTAGAGCTGAGAAATTAGCGGGAGGGGTATACGAGCAGTACTTC. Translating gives CSARAEKLAGGVYEQYF.

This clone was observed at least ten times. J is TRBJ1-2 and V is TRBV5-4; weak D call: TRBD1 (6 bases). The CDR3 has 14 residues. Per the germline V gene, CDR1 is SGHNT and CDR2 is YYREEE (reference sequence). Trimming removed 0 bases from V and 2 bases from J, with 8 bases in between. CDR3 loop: CASSLGQANYGYTF. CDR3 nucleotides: TGTGCCAGCAGCTTGGGACAGGCCAACTATGGCTACACCTTC.

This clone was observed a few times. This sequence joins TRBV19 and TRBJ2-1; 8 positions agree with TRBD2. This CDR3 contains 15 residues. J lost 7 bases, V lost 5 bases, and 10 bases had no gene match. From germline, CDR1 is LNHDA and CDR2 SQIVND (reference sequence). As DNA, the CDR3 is TGTGCCAGTAGTGATACTAGCGGTCTTAGGAATGAGCAGTTCTTC. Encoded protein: CASSDTSGLRNEQFF.

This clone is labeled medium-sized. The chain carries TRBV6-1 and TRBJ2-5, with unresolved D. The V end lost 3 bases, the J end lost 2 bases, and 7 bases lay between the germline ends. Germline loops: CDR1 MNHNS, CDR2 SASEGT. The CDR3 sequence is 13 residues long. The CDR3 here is CASSESVQETQYF. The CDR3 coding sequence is TGTGCCAGCAGTGAGTCCGTTCAAGAGACCCAGTACTTC.

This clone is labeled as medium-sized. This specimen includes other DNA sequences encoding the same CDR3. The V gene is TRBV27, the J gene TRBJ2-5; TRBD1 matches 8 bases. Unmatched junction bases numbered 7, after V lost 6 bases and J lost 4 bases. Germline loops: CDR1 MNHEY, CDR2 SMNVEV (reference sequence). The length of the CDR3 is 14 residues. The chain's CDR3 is CASRLSGGGETQYF. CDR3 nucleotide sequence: TGTGCCAGCAGGCTCTCAGGGGGCGGAGAGACCCAGTACTTC.